The clone carrying this TCR beta chain came up many times. Its antigen remains unknown. This sample stems from a study of CD8 T cells in ankylosing spondylitis. Overall study findings and caveats: Disease-linked clones bore a CD8+ phenotype, appearing relatively rarely in peripheral blood. Seemingly distinctive of ankylosing spondylitis blood was a TCR beta motif formed by eight highly homologous variants. Reactive arthritis synovial fluid and blood were previously reported to contain some motif variants. The study looked at matched synovial fluid samples from ankylosing spondylitis patients. Disease-linked clones were reported to be significantly enriched there.

Preparation of TCR beta libraries was done by quantitative 5'-RACE with molecular barcodes. TCRdb reprocessed the 5' RACE reads with MiXCR, giving one entry per CDR3 protein. The repertoire holds 700,000 to 1,000,000 distinct CDR3 sequences, roughly 10% seen once, with roughly 0.51% in the top ten. Sequenced sample: blood, either unsorted or a sorted T cell fraction (not recorded which). This TCR derives from a male donor with ankylosing spondylitis.

The CDR3 nucleotides are TGTGCCAGCAGCTTAGGGATGCTGGGGCGGAACACTGAAGCTTTCTTT. Amino acid sequence: CASSLGMLGRNTEAFF. The rearrangement links TRBV11-2 to TRBJ1-1; D may be TRBD1 (5 bases). This CDR3 is 16 amino acids long. Germline CDR1 is SGHAT and CDR2 is FQNNGV. Trimming cost V 1 base and J 1 base, with 13 bases left between them.